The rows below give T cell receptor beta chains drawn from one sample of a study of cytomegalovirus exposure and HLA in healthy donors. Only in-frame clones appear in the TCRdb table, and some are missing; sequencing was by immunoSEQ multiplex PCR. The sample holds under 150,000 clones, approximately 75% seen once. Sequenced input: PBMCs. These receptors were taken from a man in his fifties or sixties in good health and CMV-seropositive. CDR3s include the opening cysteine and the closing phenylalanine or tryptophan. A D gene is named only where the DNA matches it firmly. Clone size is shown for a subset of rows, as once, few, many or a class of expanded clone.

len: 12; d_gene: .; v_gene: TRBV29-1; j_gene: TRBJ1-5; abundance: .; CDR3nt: TGCAGCGTTTTGGACGCGGGGCAGCCCCAGCATTTT; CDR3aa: CSVLDAGQPQHF
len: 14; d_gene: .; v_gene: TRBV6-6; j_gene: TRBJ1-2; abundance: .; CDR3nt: TGTGCCAGCAGTTACTCGGCGCAGGACTATGGCTACACCTTC; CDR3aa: CASSYSAQDYGYTF
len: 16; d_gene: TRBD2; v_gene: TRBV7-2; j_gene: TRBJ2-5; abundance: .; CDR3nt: TGTGCCAGCAGCTTAAACTCCGACTTGCGGGGGGAGACCCAGTACTTC; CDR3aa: CASSLNSDLRGETQYF
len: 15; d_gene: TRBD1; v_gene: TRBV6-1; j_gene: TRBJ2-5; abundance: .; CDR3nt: TGTGCCAGCAGTGTACAGGGGCAGGACCGGCAGACCCAGTACTTC; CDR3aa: CASSVQGQDRQTQYF
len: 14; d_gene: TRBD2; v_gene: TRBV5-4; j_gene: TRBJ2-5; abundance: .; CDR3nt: TGTGCCAGCAGCTTAAGTCAGCGGGAGGAGACCCAGTACTTC; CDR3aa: CASSLSQREETQYF
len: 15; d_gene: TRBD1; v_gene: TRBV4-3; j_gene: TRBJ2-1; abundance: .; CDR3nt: TGCGCCAGCAGCCCAGCCGGGACAGGCCTCAATGAGCAGTTCTTC; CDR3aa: CASSPAGTGLNEQFF
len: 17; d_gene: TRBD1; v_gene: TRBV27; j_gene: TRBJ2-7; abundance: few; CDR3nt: TGTGCCAGCAGTGCAATGGACAGGGGCTCCCGGGACTACGAGCAGTACTTC; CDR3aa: CASSAMDRGSRDYEQYF
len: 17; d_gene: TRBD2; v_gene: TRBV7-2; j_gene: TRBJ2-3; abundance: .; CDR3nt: TGTGCCAGCAGCCCCCTGACTCGGCGCGGGGGGGCAGATACGCAGTATTTT; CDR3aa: CASSPLTRRGGADTQYF
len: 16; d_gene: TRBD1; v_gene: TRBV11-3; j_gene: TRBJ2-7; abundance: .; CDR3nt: TGTGCCAGCAGCTTACAAGCCGGGACAGGGGACCACGAGCAGTACTTC; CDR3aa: CASSLQAGTGDHEQYF
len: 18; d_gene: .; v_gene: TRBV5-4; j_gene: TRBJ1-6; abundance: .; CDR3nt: TGTGCCAGCAGCTTAGGGGGGTCGGGAGGCTCCTATAATTCACCCCTCCACTTT; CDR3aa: CASSLGGSGGSYNSPLHF
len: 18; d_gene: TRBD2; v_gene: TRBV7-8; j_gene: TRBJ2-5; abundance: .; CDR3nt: TGTGCCAGCAGACCCGGGACTAGCGGGGGGGCCGGTGGAGAGACCCAGTACTTC; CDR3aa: CASRPGTSGGAGGETQYF
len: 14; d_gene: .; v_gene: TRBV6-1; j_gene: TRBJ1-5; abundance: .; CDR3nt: TGTGCCAGCAGTGACAGGTGGAACAATCAGCCCCAGCATTTT; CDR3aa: CASSDRWNNQPQHF
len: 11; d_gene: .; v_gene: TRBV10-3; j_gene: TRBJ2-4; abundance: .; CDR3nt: TGTGCCATCAGTGGGGGAGACATTCAGTACTTC; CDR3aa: CAISGGDIQYF
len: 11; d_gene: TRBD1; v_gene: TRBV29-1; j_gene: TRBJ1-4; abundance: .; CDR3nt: TGCAGCGTTGGACAGGGTGAAAAACTGTTTTTT; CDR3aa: CSVGQGEKLFF
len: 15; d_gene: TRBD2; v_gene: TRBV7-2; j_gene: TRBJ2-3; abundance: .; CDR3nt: TGTGCCAGCAGCTCGCGGGGGGTGGTCACAGATACGCAGTATTTT; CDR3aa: CASSSRGVVTDTQYF
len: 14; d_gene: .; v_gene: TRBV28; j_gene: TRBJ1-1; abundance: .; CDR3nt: TGTGCCAGCGATGGGGGGGCTGTGATAACTGAAGCTTTCTTT; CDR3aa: CASDGGAVITEAFF
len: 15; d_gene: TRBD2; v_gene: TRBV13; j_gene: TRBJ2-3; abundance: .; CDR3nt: TGTGCCAGCAGCAAGCCTGGGGGGGTTAGTAATACGCAGTATTTT; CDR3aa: CASSKPGGVSNTQYF
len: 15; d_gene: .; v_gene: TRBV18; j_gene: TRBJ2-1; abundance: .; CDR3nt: TGTGCCAGCTCCTCAGCCGGGACTTCCTACAATGAGCAGTTCTTC; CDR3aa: CASSSAGTSYNEQFF
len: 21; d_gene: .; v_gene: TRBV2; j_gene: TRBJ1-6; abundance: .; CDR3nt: TGTGCCAGCAGTGAATTAATGGGACGGAGGACTAAGGAAACCTATAATTCACCCCTCCACTTT; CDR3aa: CASSELMGRRTKETYNSPLHF
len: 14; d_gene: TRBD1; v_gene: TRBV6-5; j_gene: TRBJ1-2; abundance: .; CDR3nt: TGTGCCAGCAGTTCCATCGGACAGGACTATGGCTACACCTTC; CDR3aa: CASSSIGQDYGYTF
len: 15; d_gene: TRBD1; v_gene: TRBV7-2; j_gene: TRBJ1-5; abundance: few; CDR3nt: TGTGCCAGCAGTAGAACAGGGGCCTACAATCAGCCCCAGCATTTT; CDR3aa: CASSRTGAYNQPQHF
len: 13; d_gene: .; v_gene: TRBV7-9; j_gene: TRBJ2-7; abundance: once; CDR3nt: TGTTCCAGCAGCTCCGTTACATCCTACGAGCAGTACTTC; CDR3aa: CSSSSVTSYEQYF
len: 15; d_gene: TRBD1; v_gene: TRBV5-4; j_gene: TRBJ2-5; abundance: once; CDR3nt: TGTGCCAGCAGCCAACTGGACAGGGGGCCAGAGACCCAGTACTTC; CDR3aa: CASSQLDRGPETQYF
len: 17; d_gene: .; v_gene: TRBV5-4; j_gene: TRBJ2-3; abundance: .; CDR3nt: TGTGCCAGCAGCCCTCCCCGTGGGGGCAGGGGAGGGGATACGCAGTATTTT; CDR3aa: CASSPPRGGRGGDTQYF
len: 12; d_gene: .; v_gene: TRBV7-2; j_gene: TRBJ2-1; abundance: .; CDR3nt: TGTGCCAGCAGCTTACACAGCAATGAGCAGTTCTTC; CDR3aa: CASSLHSNEQFF
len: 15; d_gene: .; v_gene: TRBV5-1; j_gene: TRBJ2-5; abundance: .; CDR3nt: TGCGCCAGCAGCTCACCACTGGACAAGCAAGAGACCCAGTACTTC; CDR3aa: CASSSPLDKQETQYF
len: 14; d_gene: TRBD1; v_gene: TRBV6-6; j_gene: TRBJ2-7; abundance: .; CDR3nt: TGTGCCAGCAGGTCCGGGACAGGGATTTCCGAGCAGTACTTC; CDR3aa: CASRSGTGISEQYF
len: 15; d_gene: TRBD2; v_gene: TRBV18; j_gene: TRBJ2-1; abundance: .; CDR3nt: TGTGCCAGCTCACCCTTAGCGGGACCAACAATGAAACAGTTCTTC; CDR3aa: CASSPLAGPTMKQFF
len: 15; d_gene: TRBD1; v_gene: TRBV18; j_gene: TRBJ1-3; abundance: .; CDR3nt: TGTGCCAGCTCACCAATTGACAGGGCTGGAAACACCATATATTTT; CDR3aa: CASSPIDRAGNTIYF
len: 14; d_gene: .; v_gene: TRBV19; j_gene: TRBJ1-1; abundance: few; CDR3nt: TGTGCCAGTAGTATGGGTACCCGGAGCACTGAAGCTTTCTTT; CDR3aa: CASSMGTRSTEAFF
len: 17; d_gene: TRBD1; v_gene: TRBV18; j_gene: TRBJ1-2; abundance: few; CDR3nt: TGTGCCAGCTCACCAGCCCAACCAGGGACAGGGGTGCACGGCTACACCTTC; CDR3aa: CASSPAQPGTGVHGYTF
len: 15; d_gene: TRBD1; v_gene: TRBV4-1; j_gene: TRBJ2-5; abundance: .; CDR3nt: TGCGCCAGCAGCCAGGAGGGACAGGCCCCCCAGACCCAGTACTTC; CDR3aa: CASSQEGQAPQTQYF
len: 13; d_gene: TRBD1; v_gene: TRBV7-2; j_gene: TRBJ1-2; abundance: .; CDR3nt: TGTGCCAGCAGCACCCGGACAGGGAATGGCTACACCTTC; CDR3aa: CASSTRTGNGYTF
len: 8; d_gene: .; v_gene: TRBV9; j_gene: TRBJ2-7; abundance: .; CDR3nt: TGTACTGTTATCGGGCAGTACTTC; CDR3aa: CTVIGQYF
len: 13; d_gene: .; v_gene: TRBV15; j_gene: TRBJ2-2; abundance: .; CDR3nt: TGTGCCTTAAAAGTTTTGAACACCGGGGAGCTGTTTTTT; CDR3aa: CALKVLNTGELFF
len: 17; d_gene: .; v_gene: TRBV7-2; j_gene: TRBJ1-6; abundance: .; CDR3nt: TGTGCCAGCAGCTTCGGACGGGGGTACTCCTATAATTCACCCCTCCACTTT; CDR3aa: CASSFGRGYSYNSPLHF
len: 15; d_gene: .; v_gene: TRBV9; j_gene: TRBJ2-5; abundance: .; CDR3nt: TGTGCCAGCAGCGTAGACCCGCTCGGTGGAGAGACCCAGTACTTC; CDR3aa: CASSVDPLGGETQYF
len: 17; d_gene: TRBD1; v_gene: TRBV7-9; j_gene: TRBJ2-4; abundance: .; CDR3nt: TGTGCCAGCAGGGGGCCCTGGACAGGGGAGGCCAAAAACATTCAGTACTTC; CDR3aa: CASRGPWTGEAKNIQYF
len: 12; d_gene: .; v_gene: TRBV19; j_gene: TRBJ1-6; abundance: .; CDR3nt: TGTGCCAGTACCACGAGAACTTCACCCCTCCACTTT; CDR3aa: CASTTRTSPLHF
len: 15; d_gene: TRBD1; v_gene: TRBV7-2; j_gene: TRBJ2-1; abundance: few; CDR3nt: TGTGCCAGCAGCCCTGACAGGGGATTTTTCAATGAGCAGTTCTTC; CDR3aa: CASSPDRGFFNEQFF
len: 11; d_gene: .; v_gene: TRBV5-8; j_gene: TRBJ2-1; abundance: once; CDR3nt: TGTGCCAGCAGCTTAGCCCATGAGCAGTTCTTC; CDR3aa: CASSLAHEQFF
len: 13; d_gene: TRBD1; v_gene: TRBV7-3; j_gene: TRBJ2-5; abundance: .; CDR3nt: TGTGCCAGCAGCTTGGACAGGCAAGAGACCCAGTACTTC; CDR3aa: CASSLDRQETQYF
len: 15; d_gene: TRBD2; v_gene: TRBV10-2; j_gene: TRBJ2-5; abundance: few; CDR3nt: TGCGCCAGCAGTGAAAGCGGGAGTTTGGAAGAGACCCAGTACTTC; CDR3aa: CASSESGSLEETQYF
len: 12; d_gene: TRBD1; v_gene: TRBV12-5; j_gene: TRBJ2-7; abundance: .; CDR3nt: TGTGCTAGTGGGACAGGGGGCGCCGAGCAGTACTTC; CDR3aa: CASGTGGAEQYF
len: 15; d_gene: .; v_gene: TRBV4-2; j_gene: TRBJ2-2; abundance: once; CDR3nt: TGTGCCAGCAGCCAAGAGACCGGGATCACCGGGGAGCTGTTTTTT; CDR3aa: CASSQETGITGELFF
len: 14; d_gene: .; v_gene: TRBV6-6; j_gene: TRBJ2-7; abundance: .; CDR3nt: TGTGCCAGCATCCCCAGCGGAGCTTCCTACGAGCAGTACTTC; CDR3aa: CASIPSGASYEQYF
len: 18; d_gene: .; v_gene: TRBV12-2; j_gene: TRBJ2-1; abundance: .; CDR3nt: TGTGCAAGTCGCCCCGCGGGGCGGGGAAGGCTGTCCTACAATGAGCAGTTCTTC; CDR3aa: CASRPAGRGRLSYNEQFF
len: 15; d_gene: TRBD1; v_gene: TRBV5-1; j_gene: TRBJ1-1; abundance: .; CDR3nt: TGCGCCAGCAGCTTATTCGGACAGGGGAGGACTGAAGCTTTCTTT; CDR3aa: CASSLFGQGRTEAFF
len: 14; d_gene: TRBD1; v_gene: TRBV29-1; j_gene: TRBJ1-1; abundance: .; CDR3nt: TGCAGCGGGGAGACAGGGACCGTGAACACTGAAGCTTTCTTT; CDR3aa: CSGETGTVNTEAFF
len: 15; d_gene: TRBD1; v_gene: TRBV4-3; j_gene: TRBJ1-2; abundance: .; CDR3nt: TGCGCCAGCAGCCAAGACCAGACAGGGAACTATGGCTACACCTTC; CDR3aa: CASSQDQTGNYGYTF